One and the same sample provided the 30 T cell receptor beta chains below, sequenced in a study of cytomegalovirus exposure and HLA in healthy donors. Vbeta (60) and Jbeta (13) primers were used in the PCR. The data were produced by immunoSEQ multiplex PCR, yet TCRdb's version contains in-frame clones alone and is incomplete. The sample has fewer than 300,000 clones; 75% to 90% are singletons. Sequenced: PBMCs. The receptors come from a man aged 35 to 55 in good health and CMV-seropositive.

The V gene is TRBV6-1, the J gene TRBJ1-4; no reliable D call. V lost 1 base and J lost 0, with 6 bases in between. The CDR3 has 15 amino acids. The germline V gene encodes CDR1 MNHNS and CDR2 SASEGT. The CDR3 loop is CASSEGTTTNEKLFF. DNA of the CDR3: TGTGCCAGCAGTGAAGGTACAACAACTAATGAAAAACTGTTTTTT.

The V and J genes are TRBV7-8 and TRBJ2-5, with TRBD2 matching 9 bases. The junction had 11 bases not matched to a gene; V was cut back by 4 bases and J by 5 bases. The CDR3 runs 16 residues. The germline V gene has CDR1 SGHVS and CDR2 FQNEAQ. The CDR3 spells CASSWGIAGEGETQYF. As DNA, the CDR3 is TGTGCCAGCAGCTGGGGGATAGCGGGAGAAGGGGAGACCCAGTACTTC.

This rearrangement joins TRBV5-4 to TRBJ2-2; TRBD1 is a possible D gene (6 bases). From germline, CDR1 is SGHNT and CDR2 YYREEE (reference sequence). Trimming took 3 bases from V and 2 from J, leaving 11 bases between them. The length of the CDR3 is 15 residues. The CDR3 nucleotides are TGTGCCAGCAGCTCGGGGACACCAAACACCGGGGAGCTGTTTTTT. The encoded protein is CASSSGTPNTGELFF.

The genes are TRBV4-3 and TRBJ2-7; 9 nucleotides line up with TRBD1. Germline values: CDR1 LGHNA, CDR2 YSLEER. The junction had 10 bases not matched to a gene; V was cut back by 4 bases and J by 6 bases. The CDR3 runs 15 residues. The CDR3 DNA reads as TGCGCCAGCAGCCGAGGACAGGGGCCCTTCTCCGAGCAGTACTTC. Translated, it gives CASSRGQGPFSEQYF.

The chain combines TRBV21-1 with TRBJ1-2. TRBV21-1 is labeled a pseudogene. The CDR3 is 17 amino acids. The CDR3 DNA reads as TGTGCCAGCAGCCAAAGGAGGTCCGGAACAGCTAACTATGGCTACACCTTC. This translates into CASSQRRSGTANYGYTF.

V is TRBV6-5 and J is TRBJ2-7; 11 bases line up with TRBD2. The CDR3 covers 15 residues. V shed 5 bases, J shed 2 bases, and the junction held 5 bases outside the gene matches. Germline CDR1 is MNHEY and CDR2 is SVGAGI. The CDR3 loop is CASSQTSGDPYEQYF. CDR3 DNA sequence: TGTGCCAGCAGTCAGACTAGCGGGGACCCCTACGAGCAGTACTTC.

The rearrangement links TRBV18 to TRBJ2-7; D is perhaps TRBD1 (6 bases). The germline V and J ends were trimmed by 1 base and 0 bases, with 13 bases remaining between them. Per the germline V gene, CDR1 is KGHSH and CDR2 is LQKENI. The CDR3 contains 16 residues. As DNA, the CDR3 is TGTGCCAGCTCACCACTTAAGGGGGTTAGCTCCTACGAGCAGTACTTC. Translating it yields CASSPLKGVSSYEQYF.

Here the CDR3 DNA reads TGTGCCAGCAGTGAGGCCGGACAGACCTACGAGCAGTACTTC. This gives the protein CASSEAGQTYEQYF. The chain joins TRBV2 to TRBJ2-7; weak D call: TRBD1 (6 bases). Germline values: CDR1 SNHLY, CDR2 FYNNEI. V lost 3 bases, J lost 2 bases, and 11 bases lay in between. The CDR3 runs to 14 residues.

The chain has TRBV4-1 and TRBJ1-2, with 10 bases matching TRBD1. V lost 6 bases, J lost 5 bases, and 12 bases stayed unmatched. The length of the CDR3 is 16 residues. Germline CDR1 is MGHRA and CDR2 is YSYEKL. The CDR3 bases are TGCGCCAGCAGGGAGCTTGGGACAGGGGTTCCGTATGGCTACACCTTC. Residues: CASRELGTGVPYGYTF.

The V call is TRBV15, the J call TRBJ2-1, with D uncertain. The CDR3 has 12 residues. Trimming left V 5 bases short and J 6 bases short, with 8 bases between. Germline CDR1 and CDR2: LNHNV and YYDKDF (reference sequence). The CDR3 region is CATSPIANEQFF. CDR3 sequence (DNA): TGTGCCACCAGCCCTATTGCCAATGAGCAGTTCTTC.

The CDR3 coding sequence is TGCAGCGTTGAAACTGGGAGCTGGCATGGCTACACCTTC. Its translation: CSVETGSWHGYTF. J is TRBJ1-2 and V is TRBV29-1; D call uncertain. Germline V gene data show CDR1 as SQVTM and CDR2 as ANQGSEA. The CDR3 has 13 residues. Between the trimmed V and J ends, which lost 2 bases and 6 bases, there was a span of 13 bases. The full variable domain, in which reference TRBV29-1 and TRBJ1-2 provide the parts outside the CDR3, is SAVISQKPSRDICQRGTSLTIQCQVDSQVTMMFWYRQQPGQSLTLIATANQGSEATYESGFVIDKFPISRPNLTFSTLTVSNMSPEDSSIYLCSVETGSWHGYTFGSGTRLTVV.

The chain is built from TRBV6-5 and TRBJ1-3; 9 bases fit TRBD1. Germline V CDR1 and CDR2: MNHEY, SVGAGI. V shed 6 bases, J shed 8 bases, and the junction held 5 bases outside the gene matches. This CDR3 spans 13 amino acids. The CDR3: CASRPNRGHTIYF. DNA of the CDR3: TGTGCCAGCAGGCCTAACAGGGGGCACACCATATATTTT.

The chain couples TRBV5-1 to TRBJ2-7, with a weak D call TRBD1 (6 bases). The CDR3 contains 14 residues. Germline V gene sequence: CDR1 SGHRS, CDR2 YFSETQ. With 3 bases removed from V and 5 bases from J, the gap between germline ends came to 15 bases. Here the CDR3 reads CASSYQGGTNEQYF. The DNA for the CDR3 is TGCGCCAGCAGCTACCAAGGGGGAACAAACGAGCAGTACTTC.

The genes are TRBV28 and TRBJ2-7; 9 bases are shared with TRBD1. Germline V gives CDR1 MDHEN, CDR2 SYDVKM. The CDR3 consists of 15 residues. The V gene end was trimmed by 2 bases and the J gene end by 6 bases; junction bases not matched to a gene: 8. CDR3 in DNA: TGTGCCAGCAGTTTAAGAGGGACAGGGTCCACCGAGCAGTACTTC. Its protein product is CASSLRGTGSTEQYF.

With respect to this clone: At one end, the junction sequence differs from germline, possibly due to a read error. The genes are TRBV7-9 and TRBJ1-1, with 7 bases lining up with TRBD1. CDR1 and CDR2 from the germline V gene are SEHNR and FQNEAQ (reference sequence). The CDR3 sequence is 12 residues long. CDR3 in DNA: TGTTCCAGCAGCTTAGGACAGGTCGAAGCTTTCTTT. This sequence encodes CSSSLGQVEAFF.

The gene calls are TRBV10-2 and TRBJ2-1; D is uncertain. The V end was cut by 3 bases, the J end by 4 bases, with 4 bases between. Germline-derived CDR1 and CDR2 are WSHSY and SAAADI. The CDR3 sequence is 12 residues long. CDR3 in amino acids: CASSDRYNEQFF. The CDR3 region has the DNA TGCGCCAGCAGTGACAGGTACAATGAGCAGTTCTTC.

This chain joins TRBV27 and TRBJ1-2; D is possibly TRBD1 (5 bases). The ends were cut back, 6 bases at V and 0 bases at J, with 8 bases in the middle. CDR1 MNHEY and CDR2 SMNVEV come from the germline V gene (reference sequence). The CDR3 is made up of 13 amino acids. The CDR3 protein is CASSSRANYGYTF. Here the CDR3 DNA reads TGTGCCAGCAGCTCCAGGGCTAACTATGGCTACACCTTC.

The J gene is TRBJ2-5, the V gene TRBV28; TRBD2 might be the D (7 bases). Germline values: CDR1 MDHEN, CDR2 SYDVKM. The CDR3 has 14 amino acids. V lost 10 bases, J lost 5 bases, and 20 bases lay in between. CDR3 region: CATLARGAGETQYF. The CDR3 nucleotides read TGTGCCACCCTAGCACGGGGGGCAGGGGAGACCCAGTACTTC.

A single count supports this clone. The genes are TRBV25-1 and TRBJ1-2; no definite D call. This CDR3 has 13 residues. Germline CDR1 and CDR2: MGHDK and SYGVNS. Trimming shortened V by 1 base and J by 4 bases, and 7 bases separated the two germline ends. The DNA of the CDR3 is TGTGCCAGCAGTGAATCCGGACTCTATGGCTACACCTTC. Amino acid sequence: CASSESGLYGYTF.

The rearrangement links TRBV29-1 to TRBJ1-1; 7 bases fit TRBD1. This CDR3 spans 14 amino acids. The junction had 8 bases not matched to a gene; V was cut back by 7 bases and J by 0 bases. Germline CDR1 SQVTM, CDR2 ANQGSEA. This CDR3 is CSGRQGGLNTEAFF. The CDR3 coding sequence is TGCAGCGGACGACAGGGCGGCCTGAACACTGAAGCTTTCTTT.

The rearrangement joins TRBV9 to TRBJ1-5; no clear D gene. Between the trimmed V and J ends, which lost 0 bases and 6 bases, there was a span of 19 bases. The CDR3 length is 17 residues. The germline CDR1 and CDR2 sequences are SGDLS and YYNGEE. This chain's CDR3 is CASSVARGQLSAQPQHF. The CDR3 DNA sequence: TGTGCCAGCAGCGTAGCTCGTGGGCAATTGTCCGCTCAGCCCCAGCATTTT.

The chain employs TRBV19 and TRBJ2-1; TRBD2 agrees at 10 bases. Germline assignment: CDR1 LNHDA and CDR2 SQIVND (reference sequence). Trimming at V came to 0 bases and at J to 8 bases, leaving 7 bases not matched to a gene. The length of the CDR3 is 16 residues. The CDR3 here is CASSIDRASGGHEQFF. The CDR3 region has the DNA TGTGCCAGTAGTATAGATCGGGCTAGCGGGGGCCATGAGCAGTTCTTC.

The CDR3, as DNA: TGTGCCAGCAGCCCTCAGGGAACTAATGAAAAACTGTTTTTT. Translated: CASSPQGTNEKLFF. This sequence joins TRBV28 and TRBJ1-4, with a possible D match to TRBD1 (5 bases). From germline, CDR1 is MDHEN and CDR2 SYDVKM. V gave up 6 bases and J gave up 1 base, with 9 bases separating them. The CDR3 totals 14 residues. Variable domain in full (rest from reference TRBV28 and TRBJ1-4): DVKVTQSSRYLVKRTGEKVFLECVQDMDHENMFWYRQDPGLGLRLIYFSYDVKMKEKGDIPEGYSVSREKKERFSLILESASTNQTSMYLCASSPQGTNEKLFFGSGTQLSVL.

The chain carries TRBV29-1 and TRBJ1-2; D remains unclear. Trimming cost V 3 bases and J 2 bases, with 16 bases left between them. Germline loops: CDR1 SQVTM, CDR2 ANQGSEA. The CDR3 is 15 amino acids. CDR3 coding DNA: TGCAGCGTTGAGCCCTCGGGGATTCGGAACTATGGCTACACCTTC. Its protein product is CSVEPSGIRNYGYTF. Drawing the rest from reference TRBV29-1 and TRBJ1-2, the complete variable domain is SAVISQKPSRDICQRGTSLTIQCQVDSQVTMMFWYRQQPGQSLTLIATANQGSEATYESGFVIDKFPISRPNLTFSTLTVSNMSPEDSSIYLCSVEPSGIRNYGYTFGSGTRLTVV.

Details on this clone: Within the sample, other DNA sequences also encode this same CDR3. This rearrangement joins TRBV18 to TRBJ2-7; no clear D gene. Germline lookup yields CDR1 KGHSH and CDR2 LQKENI. This CDR3 spans 13 amino acids. V shed 2 bases and J shed 4 bases, with 9 bases lying between them. CDR3: CASSPADSYEQYF. In nucleotides, the CDR3 is TGTGCCAGCTCACCAGCCGACTCGTACGAGCAGTACTTC.

The V call is TRBV5-1, the J call TRBJ1-3; 8 bases agree with TRBD1. Germline V gives CDR1 SGHRS, CDR2 YFSETQ. This CDR3 spans 16 amino acids. Trimming took 0 bases from V and 2 from J; bases not matched to a gene: 4. Written as DNA, the CDR3 is TGCGCCAGCAGCTTGGGACAGGGGTACGCTGGAAACACCATATATTTT. Translated, it gives CASSLGQGYAGNTIYF.

CDR3 region: CASSPPRGRANTGELFF. Here the CDR3 DNA reads TGTGCCAGCAGTCCCCCCCGCGGGAGAGCGAACACCGGGGAGCTGTTTTTT. The chain combines TRBV2 with TRBJ2-2; TRBD2 matches at 7 bases. J gave up 0 bases and V 5 bases, and 9 bases lay outside the gene matches. Germline loops: CDR1 SNHLY, CDR2 FYNNEI. The CDR3 length is 17 residues.

The chain couples TRBV5-1 to TRBJ2-1; 12 nucleotides agree with TRBD2. The V segment lost 1 base and the J segment 2 bases; nucleotides outside the gene matches: 10. This CDR3 contains 19 residues. From germline, CDR1 is SGHRS and CDR2 YFSETQ. The DNA for the CDR3 is TGCGCCAGCAGCTTGCATGTGACTAGCGGGAGAAGGACCTACAATGAGCAGTTCTTC. This encodes CASSLHVTSGRRTYNEQFF. The full variable domain, in which reference TRBV5-1 and TRBJ2-1 provide the parts outside the CDR3, is KAGVTQTPRYLIKTRGQQVTLSCSPISGHRSVSWYQQTPGQGLQFLFEYFSETQRNKGNFPGRFSGRQFSNSRSEMNVSTLELGDSALYLCASSLHVTSGRRTYNEQFFGPGTRLTVL.

The chain has TRBV11-2 and TRBJ1-2; D ambiguous. This CDR3 is 15 amino acids long. Germline V CDR1 and CDR2: SGHAT, FQNNGV. V lost 2 bases and J lost 4, with 14 bases in between. CDR3 region: CASSLRLRVPYGYTF. CDR3 DNA sequence: TGTGCCAGCAGCTTAAGGCTCCGGGTTCCCTATGGCTACACCTTC.

V usage is TRBV7-2 and J usage is TRBJ1-5; D is uncertain. The germline V gene has CDR1 SGHTA and CDR2 FQGNSA. The CDR3 consists of 16 residues. V lost 2 bases, J lost 3 bases, and 14 bases lay in between. This CDR3 is CASSLNGWEVNQPQHF. Here the CDR3 DNA reads TGTGCCAGCAGCTTAAACGGGTGGGAGGTCAATCAGCCCCAGCATTTT.